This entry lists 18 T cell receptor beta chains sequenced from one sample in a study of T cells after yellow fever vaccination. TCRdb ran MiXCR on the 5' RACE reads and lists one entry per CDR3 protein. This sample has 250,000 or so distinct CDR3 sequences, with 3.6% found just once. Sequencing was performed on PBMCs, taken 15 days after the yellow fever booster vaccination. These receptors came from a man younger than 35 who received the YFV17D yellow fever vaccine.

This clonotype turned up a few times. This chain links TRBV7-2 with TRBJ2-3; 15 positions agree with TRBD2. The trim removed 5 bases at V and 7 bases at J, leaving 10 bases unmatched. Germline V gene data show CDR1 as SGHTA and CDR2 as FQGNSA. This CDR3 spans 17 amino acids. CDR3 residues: CASSIGTSGGKGNTQYF. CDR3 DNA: TGTGCCAGCAGCATAGGGACTAGCGGGGGGAAAGGGAATACGCAGTATTTT.

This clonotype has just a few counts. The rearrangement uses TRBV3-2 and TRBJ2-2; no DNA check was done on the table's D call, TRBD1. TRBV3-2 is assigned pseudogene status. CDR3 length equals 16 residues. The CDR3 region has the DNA TGTGCCAGCAGCCCCCCTAGGACAGGGAGCACCGGGGAGCTGTTTTTT. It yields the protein CASSPPRTGSTGELFF.

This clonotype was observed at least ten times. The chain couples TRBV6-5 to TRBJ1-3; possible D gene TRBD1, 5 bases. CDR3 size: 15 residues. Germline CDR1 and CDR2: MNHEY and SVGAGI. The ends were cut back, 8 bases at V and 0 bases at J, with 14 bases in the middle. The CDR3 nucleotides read TGTGCCAGCTACCGGGACGGCTACTCTGGAAACACCATATATTTT. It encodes CASYRDGYSGNTIYF.

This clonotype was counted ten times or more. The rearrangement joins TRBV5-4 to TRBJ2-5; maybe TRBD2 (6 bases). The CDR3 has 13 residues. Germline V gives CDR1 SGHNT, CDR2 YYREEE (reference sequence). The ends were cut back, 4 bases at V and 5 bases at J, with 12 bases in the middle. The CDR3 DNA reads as TGTGCCAGCAGCGGGGGGAGAATCGAGACCCAGTACTTC. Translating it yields CASSGGRIETQYF.

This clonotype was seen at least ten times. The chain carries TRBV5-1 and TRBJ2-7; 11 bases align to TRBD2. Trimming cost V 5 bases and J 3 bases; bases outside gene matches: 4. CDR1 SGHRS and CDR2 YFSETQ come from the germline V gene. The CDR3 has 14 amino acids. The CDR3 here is CASRVLAGDYEQYF. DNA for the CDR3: TGCGCCAGCAGGGTACTAGCGGGGGACTACGAGCAGTACTTC.

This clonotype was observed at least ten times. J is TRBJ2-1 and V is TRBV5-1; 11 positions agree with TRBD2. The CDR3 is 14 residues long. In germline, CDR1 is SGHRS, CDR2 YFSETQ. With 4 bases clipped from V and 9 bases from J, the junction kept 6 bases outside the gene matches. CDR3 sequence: CASSILAGVGEQFF. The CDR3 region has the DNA TGCGCCAGCAGCATACTAGCGGGGGTAGGTGAGCAGTTCTTC.

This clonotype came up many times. Here the CDR3 DNA reads TGCGCCAGCAGCGGGGACAGCTTGAACACTGAAGCTTTCTTT. Translating it yields CASSGDSLNTEAFF. The chain recombines TRBV5-1 with TRBJ1-1, with 7 bases aligning to TRBD1. This CDR3 is built from 14 residues. The V gene end was trimmed by 4 bases and the J gene end by 0 bases; junction bases not matched to a gene: 3. The germline CDR1 and CDR2 sequences are SGHRS and YFSETQ. The full variable domain, with the rest looked up from reference TRBV5-1 and TRBJ1-1, is KAGVTQTPRYLIKTRGQQVTLSCSPISGHRSVSWYQQTPGQGLQFLFEYFSETQRNKGNFPGRFSGRQFSNSRSEMNVSTLELGDSALYLCASSGDSLNTEAFFGQGTRLTVV.

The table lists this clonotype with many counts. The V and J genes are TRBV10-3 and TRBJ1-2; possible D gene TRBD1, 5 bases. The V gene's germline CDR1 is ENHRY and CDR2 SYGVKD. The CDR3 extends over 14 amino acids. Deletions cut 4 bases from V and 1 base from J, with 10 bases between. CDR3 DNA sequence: TGTGCCATCAGTGGGGGACGGGATAACTATGGCTACACCTTC. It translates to CAISGGRDNYGYTF.

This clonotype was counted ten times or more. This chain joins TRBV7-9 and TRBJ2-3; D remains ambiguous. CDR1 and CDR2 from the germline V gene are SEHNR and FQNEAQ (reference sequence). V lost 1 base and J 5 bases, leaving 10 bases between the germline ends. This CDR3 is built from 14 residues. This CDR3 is CASSLDDFIDTQYF. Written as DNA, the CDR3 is TGTGCCAGCAGCTTAGATGACTTCATAGATACGCAGTATTTT.

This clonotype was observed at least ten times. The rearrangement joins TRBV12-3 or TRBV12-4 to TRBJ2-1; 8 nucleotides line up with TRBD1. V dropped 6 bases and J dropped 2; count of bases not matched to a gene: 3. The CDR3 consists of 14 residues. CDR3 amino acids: CASSAGGTYNEQFF. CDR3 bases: TGTGCCAGCAGCGCAGGGGGCACCTACAATGAGCAGTTCTTC.

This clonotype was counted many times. CDR3 sequence: CASSLSTNNEQFF. In nucleotides, the CDR3 is TGCGCCAGCAGCTTGTCCACTAACAATGAGCAGTTCTTC. This chain uses TRBV5-1 with TRBJ2-1; no reliable D call. The ends were cut back, 1 base at V and 5 bases at J, with 7 bases in the middle. Germline V CDR1 and CDR2: SGHRS, YFSETQ. The CDR3 is 13 amino acids.

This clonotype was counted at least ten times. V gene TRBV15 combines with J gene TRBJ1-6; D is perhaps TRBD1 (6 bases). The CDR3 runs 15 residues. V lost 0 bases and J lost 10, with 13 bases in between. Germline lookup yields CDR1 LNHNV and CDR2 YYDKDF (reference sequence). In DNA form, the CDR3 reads TGTGCCACCAGCAGAGATTTGGGGGGCGAATCACCCCTCCACTTT. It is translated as CATSRDLGGESPLHF.

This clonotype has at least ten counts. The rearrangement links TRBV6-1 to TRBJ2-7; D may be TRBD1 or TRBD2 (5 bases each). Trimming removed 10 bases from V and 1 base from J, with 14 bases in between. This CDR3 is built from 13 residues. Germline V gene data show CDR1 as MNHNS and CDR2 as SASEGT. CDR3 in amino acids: CATIEGNSYEQYF. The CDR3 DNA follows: TGTGCCACCATCGAGGGGAATTCCTACGAGCAGTACTTC.

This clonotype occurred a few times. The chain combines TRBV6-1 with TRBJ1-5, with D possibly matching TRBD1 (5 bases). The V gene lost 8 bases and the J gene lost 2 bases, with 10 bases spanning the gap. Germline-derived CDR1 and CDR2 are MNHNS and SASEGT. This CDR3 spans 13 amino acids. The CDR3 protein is CASGRGRNQPQHF. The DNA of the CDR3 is TGTGCCAGCGGGCGGGGACGCAATCAGCCCCAGCATTTT.

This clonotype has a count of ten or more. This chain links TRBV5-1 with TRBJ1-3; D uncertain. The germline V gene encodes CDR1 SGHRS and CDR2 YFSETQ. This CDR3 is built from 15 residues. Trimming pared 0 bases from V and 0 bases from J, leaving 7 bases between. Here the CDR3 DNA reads TGCGCCAGCAGCTTGGCAGCGGGCTCTGGAAACACCATATATTTT. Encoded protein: CASSLAAGSGNTIYF.

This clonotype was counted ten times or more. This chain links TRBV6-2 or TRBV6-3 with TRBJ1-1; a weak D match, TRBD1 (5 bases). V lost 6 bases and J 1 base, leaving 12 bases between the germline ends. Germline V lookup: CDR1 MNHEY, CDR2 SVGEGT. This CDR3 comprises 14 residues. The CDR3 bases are TGTGCCAGCAGGGTGAGCGGGGGGAACACTGAAGCTTTCTTT. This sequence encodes CASRVSGGNTEAFF.

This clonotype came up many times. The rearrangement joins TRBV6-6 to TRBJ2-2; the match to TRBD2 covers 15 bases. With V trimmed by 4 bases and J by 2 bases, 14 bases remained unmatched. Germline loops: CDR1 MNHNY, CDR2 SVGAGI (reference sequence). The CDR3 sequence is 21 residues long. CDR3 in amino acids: CASSSSRPWTSGGANTGELFF. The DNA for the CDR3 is TGTGCCAGCAGTTCCTCACGTCCTTGGACTAGCGGGGGGGCTAACACCGGGGAGCTGTTTTTT.

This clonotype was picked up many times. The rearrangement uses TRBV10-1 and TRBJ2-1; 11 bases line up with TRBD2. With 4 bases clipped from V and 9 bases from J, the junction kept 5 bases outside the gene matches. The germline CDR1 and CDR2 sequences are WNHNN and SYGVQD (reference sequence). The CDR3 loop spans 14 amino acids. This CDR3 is CASSVGSGGVEQFF. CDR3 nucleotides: TGCGCCAGCAGTGTCGGTAGCGGGGGGGTTGAGCAGTTCTTC.